This entry lists 22 T cell receptor beta chains sequenced from one sample in a study of response to subunit inactivated influenza vaccine listed by TCRdb under 2018. Libraries were prepared through RT-PCR. Sequencing was performed on an Illumina HiSeq 2500. Clones were called with MiXCR by TCRdb after fastp trimmed the public reads at Q25, and only in-frame beta chains were retained. A single entry per CDR3 protein holds the most common genes and DNA from its merged rows. The sample table shows about 520,000 distinct CDR3 sequences, and approximately 6.9% are seen once. The ten largest clones add up to 10% to 15% of the sample. This specimen was PBMCs from blood, taken less than 30 months after vaccination. Receptors originate from a man in his fifties or sixties who received an inactivated influenza vaccine. Donor details come from another sample of the same person, matched by shared clones.

There are a few counts of this clonotype. This chain joins TRBV20-1 and TRBJ2-3; possibly TRBD1 or TRBD2 for D (5 bases each). The CDR3 runs 13 residues. With 3 bases removed from V and 2 bases from J, the gap between germline ends came to 9 bases. Germline V CDR1 and CDR2: DFQATT, SNEGSKA (reference sequence). The DNA for the CDR3 is TGCAGTGCTAGCGAGGGGCTCACAGATACGCAGTATTTT. Residues: CSASEGLTDTQYF.

The chain links TRBV12-3 or TRBV12-4 to TRBJ1-4, with a tentative D call TRBD1 (6 bases). The V and J ends lost 8 bases and 5 bases respectively, with 15 bases between them. There are 14 residues in the CDR3. This CDR3 is CASCSGAPNEKLFF. The CDR3 nucleotides are TGTGCCAGCTGTTCGGGGGCGCCCAATGAAAAACTGTTTTTT.

CDR3 loop: CASSQQRGVSTDTQYF. In nucleotides, the CDR3 is TGCGCCAGCAGCCAACAAAGGGGTGTTAGTACAGATACGCAGTATTTT. The V call is TRBV4-3, the J call TRBJ2-3; weak D call: TRBD1 (5 bases). Per the germline V gene, CDR1 is LGHNA and CDR2 is YSLEER. The V end lost 2 bases, the J end lost 3 bases, and 15 bases lay between the germline ends. The CDR3 totals 16 residues.

This chain joins TRBV5-1 and TRBJ1-2; a possible D gene is TRBD1 (5 bases). Germline CDR1 reads SGHRS; CDR2 reads YFSETQ. V lost 3 bases and J lost 4, with 7 bases in between. The CDR3 has 12 residues. The CDR3, as DNA: TGCGCCAGCAGCTCGACAGTCTATGGCTACACCTTC. Protein product: CASSSTVYGYTF.

This clonotype was counted between two and nine times. The rearrangement uses TRBV3-1 and TRBJ2-4; D possibly corresponds to TRBD2 (8 bases). Per the germline V gene, CDR1 is LGHDT and CDR2 is YNNKEL (reference sequence). The germline V and J ends were trimmed by 2 bases and 7 bases, with 27 bases remaining between them. This CDR3 contains 19 residues. The chain's CDR3 is CASSQSGGLTRGSRNIQYF. CDR3 DNA: TGTGCCAGCAGCCAAAGCGGGGGCCTAACCAGGGGGTCGAGGAACATTCAGTACTTC.

The chain carries TRBV12-3 or TRBV12-4 and TRBJ2-1, with TRBD1 matching over 10 bases. The junction had 9 bases not matched to a gene; V was cut back by 8 bases and J by 5 bases. CDR3 length: 15 residues. The CDR3 DNA follows: TGTGCCAGCGCCCTGGACAGGGGGGTGAACAATGAGCAGTTCTTC. Its translation is CASALDRGVNNEQFF.

V is TRBV20-1 and J is TRBJ1-5; D possibly corresponds to TRBD1 (6 bases). V was cut by 6 bases and J by 3 bases, with 15 bases left in between. This CDR3 has 14 residues. Germline-derived CDR1 and CDR2 are DFQATT and SNEGSKA (reference sequence). CDR3 region: CSAPVGGINQPQHF. CDR3 DNA sequence: TGCAGTGCCCCCGTGGGGGGCATCAATCAGCCCCAGCATTTT.

J is TRBJ2-7 and V is TRBV7-8; D gene uncertain. Germline V lookup: CDR1 SGHVS, CDR2 FQNEAQ. Deletions cut 1 base from V and 3 bases from J, with 10 bases between. The CDR3 runs 14 residues. In DNA form, the CDR3 reads TGTGCCAGCAGCTTAGGAACGGTCGGCTACGAGCAGTACTTC. It is translated as CASSLGTVGYEQYF.

This clonotype was seen more than once but under ten times. Here the CDR3 DNA reads TGCAGTGGACTAGGAGGCGGAGATACGCAGTATTTT. Translating gives CSGLGGGDTQYF. The chain employs TRBV20-1 and TRBJ2-3; D is perhaps TRBD2 (6 bases). The CDR3 is 12 residues long. The V and J ends lost 7 bases and 5 bases respectively, with 13 bases between them. Germline V gene sequence: CDR1 DFQATT, CDR2 SNEGSKA (reference sequence).

The chain recombines TRBV18 with TRBJ2-4, with 7 bases that match TRBD1. V shed 3 bases and J 5 bases; nucleotides not matched to a gene: 4. The CDR3 is 14 residues long. The germline V gene has CDR1 KGHSH and CDR2 LQKENI. This chain's CDR3 is CASSPYGTENIQYF. CDR3 in DNA: TGTGCCAGCTCACCCTATGGGACAGAAAACATTCAGTACTTC.

The CDR3 protein is CASSKGLAGGDTQYF. DNA for the CDR3: TGCGCCAGCAGCAAGGGACTAGCGGGAGGAGATACGCAGTATTTT. The chain uses TRBV5-1 and TRBJ2-3, with 15 bases identical to TRBD2. Germline V CDR1 and CDR2: SGHRS, YFSETQ. The CDR3 extends over 15 amino acids. The J segment lost 5 bases and the V segment lost 4 bases, leaving 2 bases of the junction unmatched.

In its sample, this clonotype was seen a few times. J is TRBJ1-3 and V is TRBV5-6; the D gene is possibly TRBD1 (5 bases). Germline V lookup: CDR1 SGHDT, CDR2 YYEEEE. This CDR3 spans 15 amino acids. V shed 4 bases and J shed 4 bases, with 15 bases lying between them. The CDR3 protein is CASSLPEGLGNTIYF. CDR3 in DNA: TGTGCCAGCAGCCTTCCGGAGGGACTAGGAAACACCATATATTTT. The whole variable domain, remainder taken from reference TRBV5-6 and TRBJ1-3, is DAGVTQSPTHLIKTRGQQVTLRCSPKSGHDTVSWYQQALGQGPQFIFQYYEEEERQRGNFPDRFSGHQFPNYSSELNVNALLLGDSALYLCASSLPEGLGNTIYFGEGSWLTVV.

This clonotype has only a few counts. The gene calls are TRBV7-8 and TRBJ2-4, with a tentative D call TRBD2 (7 bases). The germline V and J ends were trimmed by 2 bases and 3 bases, with 20 bases remaining between them. Germline assignment: CDR1 SGHVS and CDR2 FQNEAQ. The CDR3 runs 18 residues. CDR3 loop: CASSLSSIKGGDKNIQYF. The CDR3 DNA reads as TGTGCCAGCAGCTTATCATCCATTAAGGGGGGGGACAAAAACATTCAGTACTTC.

In its sample, this clonotype was seen many times. This chain uses TRBV11-2 with TRBJ2-7, with D tentatively TRBD2 (5 bases). The V end was cut by 4 bases, the J end by 6 bases, with 13 bases between. CDR1 SGHAT and CDR2 FQNNGV come from the germline V gene. The CDR3 runs to 13 residues. CDR3 protein: CASSYGLGVEQYF. The CDR3 nucleotides are TGTGCCAGCAGCTATGGTCTCGGGGTCGAGCAGTACTTC.

This clonotype was picked up many times. The chain carries TRBV11-2 and TRBJ2-7; TRBD1 matches 11 bases. The germline CDR1 and CDR2 sequences are SGHAT and FQNNGV. V gave up 1 base and J gave up 2 bases; unmatched junction bases: 1. The CDR3 has 15 residues. The CDR3 DNA reads as TGTGCCAGCAGCTTAGCGGGACAGGGGGCCTACGAGCAGTACTTC. Its translation: CASSLAGQGAYEQYF.

This clonotype showed up just a few times. The chain employs TRBV12-3 or TRBV12-4 and TRBJ2-2; TRBD2 might be the D (5 bases). The CDR3 loop spans 13 amino acids. Trimming removed 0 bases at V and 8 bases at J, with 7 bases between. CDR3 protein: CASSLAAGGELFF. The DNA of the CDR3 is TGTGCCAGCAGTTTAGCGGCGGGTGGGGAGCTGTTTTTT.

V gene TRBV4-2 combines with J gene TRBJ1-1, with TRBD1 as a possible D gene (5 bases). CDR1 and CDR2 from the germline V gene are LGHNA and YNFKEQ. This CDR3 is built from 12 residues. V was clipped by 6 bases and J by 8 bases, with 13 bases between them. CDR3 residues: CASSQGNSEAFF. The DNA of the CDR3 is TGTGCCAGCAGTCAGGGAAACTCCGAAGCTTTCTTT.

This clonotype was counted only a few times. The chain employs TRBV5-5 and TRBJ2-3; D is tentatively TRBD1 or TRBD2 (6 bases each). This CDR3 has 16 residues. The germline V gene has CDR1 SGHKS and CDR2 YYEKEE (reference sequence). V shed 0 bases and J shed 1 base, with 12 bases lying between them. The DNA for the CDR3 is TGTGCCAGCAGCTTGGGATGGGGGGCTGGCACAGATACGCAGTATTTT. Amino acid sequence: CASSLGWGAGTDTQYF.

This clonotype occurred many times. V is TRBV4-1 and J is TRBJ2-5, with a weak D call TRBD2 (5 bases). Trimming took 2 bases from V and 1 from J, leaving 11 bases between them. This CDR3 spans 15 amino acids. CDR1 and CDR2 from the germline V gene are MGHRA and YSYEKL. As DNA, the CDR3 is TGCGCCAGCAGCCAAATCGACTACCCCCAAGAGACCCAGTACTTC. Amino acids: CASSQIDYPQETQYF.

In its sample, this clonotype was seen many times. The CDR3 region has the DNA TGCGCCAGCAGCTCGGACAGGGGCGTACCAGATACGCAGTATTTT. Amino acid sequence: CASSSDRGVPDTQYF. J is TRBJ2-3 and V is TRBV5-1; 9 bases are a match to TRBD1. The CDR3 consists of 15 residues. CDR1 and CDR2 (germline): SGHRS, YFSETQ. The V segment lost 3 bases and the J segment 4 bases; nucleotides outside the gene matches: 6.

This chain connects TRBV5-5 to TRBJ1-1; 7 bases are shared with TRBD1. Trimming took 1 base from V and 2 from J; bases not matched to a gene: 5. The germline gives CDR1 SGHKS, CDR2 YYEKEE (reference sequence). The CDR3 loop spans 15 amino acids. CDR3 nucleotide sequence: TGTGCCAGCAGCTTGAGGCAGGGGGATAACACTGAAGCTTTCTTT. Its translation: CASSLRQGDNTEAFF.

This clonotype was seen only a few times. CDR3 nucleotides: TGTGCCAGTAGTATTGGACGGATCGGGGGAAACACCATATATTTT. Amino acid sequence: CASSIGRIGGNTIYF. This chain joins TRBV19 and TRBJ1-3, with unresolved D. Germline V lookup: CDR1 LNHDA, CDR2 SQIVND (reference sequence). The CDR3 consists of 15 residues. Trimming took off 3 bases at V and 4 bases at J, with 13 bases between the two ends.